Listed below are T cell receptor beta chains from one sample, sequenced in a study of PD-1 blockade in classical Hodgkin lymphoma. Produced via immunoSEQ multiplex PCR; TCRdb's table is partial and in-frame only. In the table there are 9,300 or so clones, around 68% of which are singletons. Sequences were derived from CD8+ T cells from blood, sampled before the fourth cycle of nivolumab. The source is a human donor with classical Hodgkin lymphoma. The CDR3 runs from the conserved cysteine through the conserved F or W. A D gene is named only where the DNA matches it firmly. Not all rows give a size; the values are once, few, many and, for expanded clones, a class.

clone_size	v_call	j_call	cdr3_length	d_call	cdr3_aa	cdr3_nt
once	TRBV2	TRBJ1-1	14	.	CASTPLGGLTEAFF	TGTGCCAGCACCCCCCTAGGGGGTCTCACTGAAGCTTTCTTT
.	TRBV6-6	TRBJ2-7	11	.	CATEDNYEQYF	TGTGCCACCGAGGACAACTACGAGCAGTACTTC
.	TRBV5-1	TRBJ2-1	16	TRBD2	CASSASGLAGANEQFF	TGCGCCAGCAGCGCCTCGGGACTAGCGGGGGCCAATGAGCAGTTCTTC
few	TRBV27	TRBJ2-2	14	.	CASRALSNTGELFF	TGTGCCAGCAGGGCCTTATCGAACACCGGGGAGCTGTTTTTT
.	TRBV7-6	TRBJ2-5	15	TRBD2	CASSLEREGRETQYF	TGTGCCAGCAGCTTGGAGCGGGAGGGCCGGGAGACCCAGTACTTC
.	TRBV30	TRBJ1-5	13	.	CAWSRSGVQPQHF	TGTGCCTGGAGTAGGTCGGGGGTTCAGCCCCAGCATTTT
.	TRBV7-7	TRBJ2-5	13	.	CASSLRVRETQYF	TGTGCCAGCAGCTTGCGGGTTCGGGAGACCCAGTACTTC
few	TRBV6-6	TRBJ2-5	16	.	CASSYSPSGTQETQYF	TGTGCCAGCAGTTACTCGCCTAGTGGGACCCAAGAGACCCAGTACTTC
.	TRBV27	TRBJ1-1	14	.	CASSSLPGDTEAFF	TGTGCCAGCAGTTCCCTCCCAGGGGACACTGAAGCTTTCTTT
.	TRBV7-9	TRBJ2-2	16	TRBD1	CASSLPTGGYTGELFF	TGTGCCAGCAGCTTACCGACAGGGGGTTATACCGGGGAGCTGTTTTTT
.	TRBV15	TRBJ2-7	14	TRBD1	CATSTRQGRYEQYF	TGTGCCACCAGCACAAGACAGGGGCGGTACGAGCAGTACTTC
.	TRBV28	TRBJ2-4	12	.	CASLGLKNIQYF	TGTGCCAGCCTGGGACTCAAAAACATTCAGTACTTC
once	TRBV6-5	TRBJ1-1	13	.	CASSYGEGTEAFF	TGTGCCAGCAGTTACGGGGAGGGGACTGAAGCTTTCTTT
.	TRBV28	TRBJ2-5	15	.	CASSLRSGFQETQYF	TGTGCCAGCAGTTTACGGAGCGGTTTCCAAGAGACCCAGTACTTC
.	TRBV7-8	TRBJ2-7	16	TRBD2	CASSWVLAGGSYEQYF	TGTGCCAGCAGCTGGGTACTAGCGGGAGGGTCCTACGAGCAGTACTTC
.	TRBV2	TRBJ1-1	13	.	CASSGVERTEAFF	TGTGCCAGCAGTGGGGTCGAAAGAACTGAAGCTTTCTTT
.	TRBV4-3	TRBJ2-1	19	TRBD2	CASSPGLAGATSSYNEQFF	TGCGCCAGCAGCCCGGGGCTAGCGGGGGCGACCAGCTCCTACAATGAGCAGTTCTTC
.	TRBV2	TRBJ1-1	13	.	CASSDGGSTEAFF	TGTGCCAGCAGTGACGGGGGGAGCACTGAAGCTTTCTTT
.	TRBV28	TRBJ1-1	17	.	CASSFLLRPRANTEAFF	TGTGCCAGCAGTTTTTTGCTGAGACCGCGGGCCAACACTGAAGCTTTCTTT
.	TRBV5-4	TRBJ2-3	15	TRBD2	CASRLAGGLTDTQYF	TGTGCCAGCAGGCTAGCGGGGGGGCTCACAGATACGCAGTATTTT
.	TRBV19	TRBJ2-1	13	.	CATRLSGYNEQFF	TGTGCCACCCGCCTAAGCGGTTACAATGAGCAGTTCTTC
.	TRBV7-9	TRBJ2-5	14	.	CASSLEGWGETQYF	TGTGCCAGCAGCTTAGAAGGGTGGGGAGAGACCCAGTACTTC
.	TRBV28	TRBJ2-7	15	TRBD1	CASIWTGGIPYEQYF	TGTGCCAGCATCTGGACAGGGGGAATCCCCTACGAGCAGTACTTC
.	TRBV9	TRBJ2-1	18	TRBD2	CASSGTSGGGSSYNEQFF	TGTGCCAGCAGCGGTACTAGCGGGGGGGGAAGCTCCTACAATGAGCAGTTCTTC
few	TRBV7-8	TRBJ2-1	17	TRBD2	CASSFVASGGPYNEQFF	TGTGCCAGCAGCTTTGTGGCTAGCGGGGGCCCCTACAATGAGCAGTTCTTC
.	TRBV7-5	TRBJ2-2	15	.	CVRSLAGQGARELFF	TGTGTCAGAAGCTTAGCAGGACAGGGGGCGCGGGAGCTGTTTTTT
.	TRBV6-6	TRBJ2-7	13	.	CASRVNVAYEQYF	TGTGCCAGCAGGGTTAATGTGGCCTACGAGCAGTACTTC
.	TRBV7-8	TRBJ2-1	15	TRBD2	CASSLASREVEEQFF	TGTGCCAGCAGCTTAGCGTCGCGGGAGGTGGAGGAGCAGTTCTTC
.	TRBV6-5	TRBJ2-7	14	TRBD1	CASSLDRGLYEQYF	TGTGCCAGCAGTTTGGACAGGGGGTTGTACGAGCAGTACTTC